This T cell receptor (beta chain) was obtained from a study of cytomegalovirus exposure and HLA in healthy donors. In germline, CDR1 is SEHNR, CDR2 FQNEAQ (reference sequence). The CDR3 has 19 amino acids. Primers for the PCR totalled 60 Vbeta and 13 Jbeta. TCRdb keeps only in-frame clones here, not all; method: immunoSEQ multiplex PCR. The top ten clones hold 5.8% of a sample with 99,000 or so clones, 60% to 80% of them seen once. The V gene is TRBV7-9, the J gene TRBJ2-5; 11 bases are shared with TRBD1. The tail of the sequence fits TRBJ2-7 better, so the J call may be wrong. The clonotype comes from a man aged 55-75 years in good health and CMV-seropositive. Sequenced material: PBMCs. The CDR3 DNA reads TGTGCCAGCAGCCAAGCCGGGACAGGGGGACCCTGGGGGTCCTACGAGCAGTACTTC. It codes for CASSQAGTGGPWGSYEQYF.